The rows below give T cell receptor beta chains drawn from one sample of a study of PD-L1 blockade in urothelial cancer. Clones were sequenced by immunoSEQ multiplex PCR, and TCRdb holds only the in-frame ones, with some missing. In the table there are fewer than 75,000 clones, 80% to 85% of which are singletons. The specimen comprised PBMCs, sampled around atezolizumab (anti-PD-L1) treatment. These receptors originate from a man in his 70s with urothelial cancer. Both conserved end residues are part of each CDR3. Fields, in order: V gene, CDR3 protein.

V gene: TRBV5-4; CDR3 protein: CASSSRTSGSVGQETQYF
V gene: TRBV4-1; CDR3 protein: CASSQDDNIWSGNTIYF
V gene: TRBV14; CDR3 protein: CASSQALADGTGELFF
V gene: TRBV5-8; CDR3 protein: CASSLGSGTPSSYEQYF
V gene: TRBV7-3; CDR3 protein: CASSREQGPQYF
V gene: TRBV28; CDR3 protein: CASSFGLSWQYF
V gene: TRBV7-9; CDR3 protein: CASSTHSSYEQYF
V gene: TRBV28; CDR3 protein: CASRFRLGSDQPQHF
V gene: TRBV4-1; CDR3 protein: CASSQVVSSGSLPGNEQFF
V gene: TRBV7-9; CDR3 protein: CASSFNRREKNEQFF
V gene: TRBV11-2; CDR3 protein: CASSSPLGAGVGDTQYF
V gene: TRBV28; CDR3 protein: CASSLMGQGNYEQYF
V gene: TRBV7-2; CDR3 protein: CASSLQSGSSYNEQFF
V gene: TRBV9; CDR3 protein: CASSVGERDTQYF
V gene: TRBV7-3; CDR3 protein: CASSSTSGGPYNEQFF
V gene: TRBV18; CDR3 protein: CASSPGTTTNEKLFF
V gene: TRBV9; CDR3 protein: CASSETGPYNEQFF
V gene: TRBV5-1; CDR3 protein: CASSLAVQYGYTF
V gene: TRBV14; CDR3 protein: CASSHNPGTGGTRIYEQYF
V gene: TRBV12-2; CDR3 protein: CASRLGLLWEPLYNEQFF
V gene: TRBV19; CDR3 protein: CATAPGQTDTQYF
V gene: TRBV7-6; CDR3 protein: CASSSTQGEAYGYTF
V gene: TRBV29-1; CDR3 protein: CSAIMNTEAFF
V gene: TRBV2; CDR3 protein: CASNLVKPGLAGYNEQFF
V gene: TRBV2; CDR3 protein: CASTDRIFSSGANVLTF
V gene: TRBV7-3; CDR3 protein: CASSPGGANTEAFF
V gene: TRBV19; CDR3 protein: CASSVQTSGNTGELFF
V gene: TRBV6-5; CDR3 protein: CATKVSGRALEEQFF
V gene: TRBV5-1; CDR3 protein: CASSGRQENYGYTF
V gene: TRBV6-6; CDR3 protein: CASSKDTGNQPQHF
V gene: TRBV14; CDR3 protein: CASSQERLGYGYTF
V gene: TRBV6-5; CDR3 protein: CASSYSGGRDGDTQYF
V gene: TRBV2; CDR3 protein: CASKAGGYNEQFF
V gene: TRBV28; CDR3 protein: CASSLTVEQYF
V gene: TRBV27; CDR3 protein: CASSNYGKNIQYF
V gene: TRBV11-2; CDR3 protein: CASTTITAGVRGNTEAFF
V gene: TRBV5-1; CDR3 protein: CASSLGTPTNEKLFF
V gene: TRBV5-1; CDR3 protein: CASSTSGTRADTQYF
V gene: TRBV9; CDR3 protein: CASSPHRMRGSYEQYF
V gene: TRBV6-4; CDR3 protein: CASRVGGLNTEAFF
V gene: TRBV5-1; CDR3 protein: CASSLEGRPLDGYTF
V gene: TRBV30; CDR3 protein: CACKPTGAYEQYF
V gene: TRBV5-1; CDR3 protein: CASSLTSTQAEQQFF
V gene: TRBV28; CDR3 protein: CASGGRPELGEQFF
V gene: TRBV6-5; CDR3 protein: CASRAGWAQETQYF
V gene: TRBV28; CDR3 protein: CASTLRVATNEKLFF
V gene: TRBV6-1; CDR3 protein: CASSETPRTGSGYTF
V gene: TRBV5-4; CDR3 protein: CASSLAGGVGYGYTF
V gene: TRBV5-1; CDR3 protein: CASSSRTGTSGNTIYF
V gene: TRBV19; CDR3 protein: CASSERGSGANVLTF